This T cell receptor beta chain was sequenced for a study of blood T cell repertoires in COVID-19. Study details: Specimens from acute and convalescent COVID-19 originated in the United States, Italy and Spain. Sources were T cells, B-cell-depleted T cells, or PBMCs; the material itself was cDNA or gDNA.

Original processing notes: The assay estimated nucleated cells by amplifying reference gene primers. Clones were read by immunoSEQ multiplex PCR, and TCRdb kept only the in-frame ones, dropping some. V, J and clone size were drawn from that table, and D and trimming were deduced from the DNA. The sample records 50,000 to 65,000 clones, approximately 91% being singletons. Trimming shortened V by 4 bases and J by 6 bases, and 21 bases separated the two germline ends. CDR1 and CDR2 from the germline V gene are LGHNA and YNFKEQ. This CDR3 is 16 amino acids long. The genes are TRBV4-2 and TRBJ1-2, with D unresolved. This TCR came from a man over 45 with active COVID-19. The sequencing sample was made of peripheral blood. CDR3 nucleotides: TGTGCCAGCAGCCCGCCTGGCAGACCGGGTTCAAATGGCTACACCTTC. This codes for CASSPPGRPGSNGYTF.